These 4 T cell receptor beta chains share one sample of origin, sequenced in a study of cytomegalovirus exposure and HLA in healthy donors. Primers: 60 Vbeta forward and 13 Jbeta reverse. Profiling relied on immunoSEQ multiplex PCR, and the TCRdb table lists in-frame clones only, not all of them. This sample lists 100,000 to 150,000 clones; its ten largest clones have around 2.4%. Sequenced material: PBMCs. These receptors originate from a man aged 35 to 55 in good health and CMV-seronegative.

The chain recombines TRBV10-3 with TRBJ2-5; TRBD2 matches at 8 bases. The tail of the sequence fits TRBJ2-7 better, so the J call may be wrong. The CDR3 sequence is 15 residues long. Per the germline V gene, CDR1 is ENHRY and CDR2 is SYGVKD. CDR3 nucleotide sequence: TGTGCCATCAGTGATGGACTAGCCCACTCCTACGAGCAGTACTTC. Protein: CAISDGLAHSYEQYF.

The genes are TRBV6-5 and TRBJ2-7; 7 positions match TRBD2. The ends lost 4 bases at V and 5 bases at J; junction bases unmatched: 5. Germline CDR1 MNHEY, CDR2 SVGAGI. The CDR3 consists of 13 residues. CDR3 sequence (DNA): TGTGCCAGCAGTTTGCTAGCGGCAGACGAGCAGTACTTC. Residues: CASSLLAADEQYF.

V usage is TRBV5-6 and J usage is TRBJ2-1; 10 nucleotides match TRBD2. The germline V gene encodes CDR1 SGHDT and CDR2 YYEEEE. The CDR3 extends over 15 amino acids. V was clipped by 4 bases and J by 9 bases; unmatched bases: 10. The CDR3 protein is CASSPGLAEVGEQFF. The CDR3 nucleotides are TGTGCCAGCAGCCCCGGACTAGCGGAGGTAGGTGAGCAGTTCTTC.

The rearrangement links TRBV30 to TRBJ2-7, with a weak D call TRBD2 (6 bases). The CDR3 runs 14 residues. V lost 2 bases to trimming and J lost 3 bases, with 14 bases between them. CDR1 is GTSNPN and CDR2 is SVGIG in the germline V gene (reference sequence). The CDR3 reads CAWSLEGVNYEQYF. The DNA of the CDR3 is TGTGCCTGGAGTCTGGAGGGAGTGAACTACGAGCAGTACTTC.